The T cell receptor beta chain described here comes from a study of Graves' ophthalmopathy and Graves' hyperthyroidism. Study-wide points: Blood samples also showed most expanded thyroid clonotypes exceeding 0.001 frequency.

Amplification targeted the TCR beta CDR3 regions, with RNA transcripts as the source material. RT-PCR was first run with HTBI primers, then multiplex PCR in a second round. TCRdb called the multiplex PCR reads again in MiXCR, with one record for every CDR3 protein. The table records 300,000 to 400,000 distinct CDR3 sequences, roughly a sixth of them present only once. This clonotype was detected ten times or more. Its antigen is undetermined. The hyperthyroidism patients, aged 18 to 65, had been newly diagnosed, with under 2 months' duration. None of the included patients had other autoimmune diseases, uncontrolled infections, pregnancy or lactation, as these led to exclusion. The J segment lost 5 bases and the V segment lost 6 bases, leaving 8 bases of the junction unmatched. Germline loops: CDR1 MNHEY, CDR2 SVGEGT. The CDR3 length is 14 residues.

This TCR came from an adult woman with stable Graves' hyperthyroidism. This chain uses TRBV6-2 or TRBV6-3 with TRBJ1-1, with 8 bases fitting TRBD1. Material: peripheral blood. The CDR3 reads CASRTHRGRTEAFF. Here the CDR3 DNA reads TGTGCCAGCAGAACCCACAGGGGGAGGACTGAAGCTTTCTTT.